These T cell receptor beta chains were read from a single sample in a study of CXCR3-negative and CXCR3-positive naive CD8 T cells. Following a re-call of the 5' RACE reads, TCRdb has one entry per CDR3 protein and lacks DNA. Its table records 130,000 or so distinct CDR3 sequences. Material: naive CXCR3- CD8+ T cells from blood. Receptors were obtained from a human donor in good health. Some clones in this sample may be carry-over from other donors' samples. Both conserved end residues are part of each CDR3.

CDR3 length	V gene	J gene	CDR3 protein
14	TRBV5-1	TRBJ2-1	CASRWDTSYNEQFF
11	TRBV9	TRBJ2-6	CASGGANVLTF
11	TRBV29-1	TRBJ2-1	CSVSRGGEQFF
14	TRBV6-2/TRBV6-3	TRBJ1-5	CASSRQGTNQPQHF
13	TRBV5-6	TRBJ2-7	CASTGTGGYEQYF
15	TRBV6-2/TRBV6-3	TRBJ2-1	CASSYLARSGNEQFF
12	TRBV29-1	TRBJ2-2	CSALRDTGELFF
13	TRBV27	TRBJ2-5	CASSLGVQETQYF
14	TRBV20-1	TRBJ2-7	CSAHRDRGSYEQYF
13	TRBV5-1	TRBJ2-1	CASSFASGHEQFF
12	TRBV29-1	TRBJ2-3	CSVEDLTDTQYF
14	TRBV7-9	TRBJ2-5	CASSSTGLQETQYF
15	TRBV12-3/TRBV12-4	TRBJ2-1	CASSRVQNIYNEQFF
15	TRBV29-1	TRBJ2-7	CSVEEDRGAGYEQYF
15	TRBV7-9	TRBJ1-1	CASSSRDRGYTEAFF
13	TRBV12-3/TRBV12-4	TRBJ1-2	CASSLTGVDGYTF
16	TRBV28	TRBJ2-3	CASSSGLSSSTDTQYF
16	TRBV6-5	TRBJ2-2	CASSYSIGGGIGELFF
17	TRBV12-3/TRBV12-4	TRBJ1-5	CASSMSSRDRSNKPQHF
12	TRBV5-1	TRBJ2-3	CASRAHTDTQYF
14	TRBV14	TRBJ2-1	CASSPRRRGNEQFF
16	TRBV4-3	TRBJ1-4	CASSQDRGTGDEKLFF
12	TRBV7-8	TRBJ2-5	CASTLGDQTQYF
13	TRBV29-1	TRBJ2-2	CSAIDGGAGELFF
15	TRBV5-1	TRBJ1-5	CASSWGGRIDQPQHF
14	TRBV7-6	TRBJ2-7	CASSLGGLVNEQYF
15	TRBV2	TRBJ2-3	CASRAGTSESDTQYF
15	TRBV19	TRBJ1-6	CASSIGGGNNSPLHF
14	TRBV27	TRBJ2-5	CASSLGAAQETQYF
13	TRBV19	TRBJ2-3	CASSIVTPDTQYF
12	TRBV29-1	TRBJ2-2	CSATRDAGELFF
14	TRBV4-3	TRBJ1-1	CASSQLGDTSEAFF
15	TRBV27	TRBJ1-1	CASSSPGLSKAEAFF
16	TRBV14	TRBJ1-2	CASSEEGTFPRYGYTF
15	TRBV7-9	TRBJ2-5	CASSAWDILAETQYF
16	TRBV7-9	TRBJ2-2	CASTIPLGANTGELFF
11	TRBV29-1	TRBJ2-7	CSVETRREQYF
16	TRBV29-1	TRBJ2-1	CSVDKGTSGLWGAQFF
13	TRBV6-2/TRBV6-3	TRBJ2-7	CASSYSVLYEQYF
15	TRBV12-3/TRBV12-4	TRBJ1-1	CASSLSPGARSEAFF
14	TRBV12-3/TRBV12-4	TRBJ2-7	CASSVGLANYEQYF
14	TRBV6-5	TRBJ1-1	CASSYFEGADEAFF
16	TRBV6-5	TRBJ1-2	CASSYSPTGTNYGYTF
15	TRBV12-3/TRBV12-4	TRBJ2-7	CASSDDHAFSYEQYF
17	TRBV28	TRBJ2-7	CASSWTRGQGRVYEQYF
13	TRBV29-1	TRBJ1-1	CSVKTIETREAFF
12	TRBV4-1	TRBJ2-3	CASKSSTDTQYF
14	TRBV7-6	TRBJ2-7	CASSPEALLYEQYF
17	TRBV28	TRBJ2-3	CASSSTRTGLDTDTQYF
15	TRBV29-1	TRBJ2-3	CSVEEEGDYTDTQYF
15	TRBV12-3/TRBV12-4	TRBJ2-7	CASSLRTGGVYEQYF
16	TRBV4-3	TRBJ1-1	CASSQDSTGGSTEAFF
15	TRBV2	TRBJ2-3	CASSPGQYGADTQYF
15	TRBV29-1	TRBJ2-3	CSVEFADTAMDTQYF
13	TRBV29-1	TRBJ1-5	CSATIDSNQPQHF
16	TRBV7-9	TRBJ2-2	CASRPGTGRGTGELFF
12	TRBV28	TRBJ2-5	CATGWQGETQYF
15	TRBV7-3	TRBJ2-7	CASSFGFGSSYGQYF